This TCR beta chain was documented in a study of cytomegalovirus exposure and HLA in healthy donors (dated by TCRdb to about 2017). For context, the study as a whole: According to an earlier analysis of several hundred of the donors, about 179 million T cells yielded 120 million or so unique TCR beta sequences and around 280 Gb of sequence data. High-throughput TCR immunosequencing, statistical association of individual TCRs with disease status, and machine learning were combined to predict cytomegalovirus infection status. An earlier analysis of several hundred of the donors applied high-throughput TCR beta sequencing to assess whether each TCR beta V gene segment acted as functional or pseudogenic. Among the roughly 380 genotyped donors, under 90% belonged to the genetic ancestry cluster associated with self-reported Caucasian donors. Donor age, sex, ethnicity and CMV serostatus were compiled together with the repertoire data. Roughly 5 DR-DQ haplotypes were treated as single units for association and clustering because of strong linkage in the cohort. A separate validation cohort of about 110 different subjects was used in addition to the approximately 700-subject first cohort. The study used immunosequencing to profile the T cell repertoires of hundreds of subjects and linked those repertoires to cytomegalovirus serostatus. A later genetic analysis took genome-wide SNP genotypes for about 55% of the 666 donors and used that subset as a discovery cohort. HLA typing included class I and class II loci at four-digit resolution. All discovery cohort repertoires had been generated on a single sequencing platform. In a later analysis, previously published TCR beta repertoires from fewer than 750 donors were re-analyzed and high-resolution HLA genotyping was added so that TCR occurrence patterns could be studied. Across 300 to 500 genotyped donors of the cohort, an average of roughly 250,000 unique TCR beta nucleotide sequences per donor were sequenced, and around 20% of those sequences were non-productive. The study was designed to test whether signatures of past pathogen exposure could be identified by cataloging public T cell receptors. Approximately 310 gigabases of sequencing data and approximately 84 million unique TCR sequences were included in an early release covering about 700 HLA-typed donors. In the later analysis, no new phenotypic data were used to find candidate immune exposures; instead, reliance was placed on TCR beta sequences and their occurrence across donors. The number of typed donors differed by locus: roughly 629-640 for A, B, C, DRB1 and DQB1; 522 for DQA1; 606 for DPA1; and some 450 for DPB1. Findings and caveats that apply to the study as a whole: V-gene and J-gene trimming of TCR beta chains was associated with a missense DCLRE1C variant in a later genetic analysis, and the association was replicated in an independent cohort. Across donors, most TCR sequences were observed very rarely, whereas some public TCRs were present in many individuals. When HLA alleles, especially DR and DQ, strongly co-occurred, TCR associations were difficult to assign to individual alleles. A later genetic analysis reported fewer N-insertions in productive TCRs among donors in an Asian-associated ancestry cluster than the roughly 720-donor mean. A total of around 150 TCR beta chains were listed by the study as associated with cytomegalovirus. An earlier analysis of some 590 of the donors showed that most TCR beta V segments appeared in productive rearrangements either about 90% or about 30% of the time, which broadly matched IMGT annotations. The only immune exposure information available for the cohort was CMV serostatus. The sequencing pipeline was judged likely to have produced a cluster of highly shared sequence variants as a technical artifact. In vitro tests confirmed that three of the cytomegalovirus-associated TCR beta chains recognize cytomegalovirus antigens. The 87-base-pair reads could not distinguish some IMGT-functional V segments, including TRBV6-2 and TRBV6-3, so those segments were excluded. The earlier analysis of fewer than 750 of the donors excluded some 15 rarely observed V segments, including chromosome 9 orphons, because counts were too low. The authors suggested that the approach could potentially be extended to other disease states and immunological phenotypes. Most CMV-associated TCR beta chains appeared to be HLA-restricted in a later analysis, and the HLA associations seemed to be driven largely by CMV exposure. Roughly uniform sequencing depth across donors was assumed in presence/absence analyses, although this assumption may not hold. Compared with equally common non-associated chains, HLA-associated TCR beta chains in a later analysis were more clonally expanded and had lower generation probabilities. The classifier was reported to diagnose cytomegalovirus status with high specificity and sensitivity in both the original and validation cohorts. A further reported finding was that TCR beta sequences accurately predicted the HLA-A and HLA-B alleles for most subjects in the first cohort. Linkage disequilibrium might explain the correlated functional status among segregating V segments, but an unknown experimental factor could not be excluded. A later analysis associated 16,951 TCR beta sequences with specific HLA alleles at a false discovery rate of 0.05. Because some donors lacked HLA typing at each locus, the association tests relied only on the typed subset. Several of the top co-occurrence clusters appeared to be linked to parvovirus B19, influenza, CMV and Epstein-Barr virus, according to a later analysis. This cohort had only TCR beta chains sequenced, and the lack of alpha or paired-chain data limited which features could be detected. In a later analysis, the rate of TCR association differed among HLA loci, with DRB1 alleles having the most associated TCRs and HLA-C alleles having the fewest.

The cohort consisted of hundreds of healthy bone marrow donors. All cohort members were sampled while nominally healthy, although unrecorded immune exposures were likely present. The donor was CMV seronegative and was included in the group of about 350 seronegative cohort members. A peripheral blood sample was collected from each donor, and TCR beta sequencing was performed on peripheral blood mononuclear cells. The Qiagen DNeasy Blood Extraction Kit was used to extract genomic DNA from the blood cell samples. The V and J ends are trimmed by 7 bases and 6 bases, leaving 10 bases between them. Taken from the germline V gene, the CDR1 and CDR2 loops are MGHDK and SYGVNS. The CDR3 goes from the cysteine to the phenylalanine over 13 residues. Kept here is only the CDR3 DNA, which spans 39 bases and is read in frame from base 1. For this clone: Its antigen remains unidentified. No base qualities exist here, and no much larger clone lies one base off it.

Library construction relied on the immunoSEQ multiplex PCR assay. The multiplex PCR relied on a mix of 60 forward primers for TCR Vbeta segments and 13 reverse primers for TCR Jbeta segments. The CDR3 region of rearranged TCR beta genes was amplified from genomic DNA by a multiplex PCR assay. The amplified TCR beta libraries were sequenced on the Illumina HiSeq System as 87-base-pair reads. In the source study's methods: In a later analysis, 80 million or so unique TCR beta chains were counted across the 650 to 750 repertoires, and roughly 10 million of these chains were shared by at least two donors. A nearest-neighbor algorithm error-corrected the raw reads and collapsed the reads into unique sequences, merging closely related sequences to remove PCR and sequencing errors. To assign V, D and J gene segments, CDR3 sequences were aligned to IMGT reference sequences. For a sequence to be retained, a match of at least six nucleotides to both a V gene segment and a J gene segment was required. Rearrangements were classified as productive when the CDR3 lacked stop codons and remained in frame with V and J, and all other rearrangements were classified as non-productive. Following IMGT convention, CDR3 was defined as the stretch from the second conserved V-encoded cysteine up to the conserved J-encoded phenylalanine. Sequences without an unambiguous match to a single V gene segment were excluded from the earlier analysis of approximately 600 of the donors. In an earlier analysis of about 590 of the donors, a V segment was called functional when productive rearrangements were above 56.7%, and segregating when the standard deviation between donors exceeded 5%. A statistical classification framework was built for diagnosing cytomegalovirus status from the catalog of TCR beta chain sequences. V and J gene assignment, in a later analysis, came from comparing TCR nucleotide sequences with IMGT/GENE-DB human TR gene sequences. The TCRdist pipeline was used in a later analysis to assign CDR3 sequences and most-parsimonious VDJ recombination scenarios. A later analysis defined each TCR beta chain by its CDR3 amino acid sequence plus V-gene family, and excluded reads lacking a unique V-gene family. A later analysis removed roughly 590 highly shared, low-generation-probability nucleotide sequences to deal with suspected cross-contamination and a sequencing artifact. In a later analysis, a clonal expansion index for each public chain was calculated from normalized within-repertoire ranks of inferred template counts. A later analysis computed generation probabilities with a VDJ recombination model fitted to out-of-frame rearrangements, and checked the results against IGoR. Hypergeometric tests were used in a later analysis to score TCR-TCR, TCR-HLA and TCR-CMV co-occurrence, with a repertoire-size bias correction applied to the TCR pairs. In a later analysis, false discovery rates were estimated by permuting HLA or CMV assignments 20 times. In a later analysis, co-occurring TCRs were grouped with DBSCAN, and TCRdist sequence similarity was added when clustering was performed within HLA-allele-positive subsets. For co-occurrence clustering, repertoires with fewer than 30,000 or more than 120,000 public chains were excluded, along with several repertoires with anomalous nucleotide sharing. Sourced from immuneACCESS, this table was stored by TCRdb with only in-frame sequences that have V and J called. A share of the clones is absent; for the studies checked, an unresolved V gene accounts for under half, and the remainder has no known explanation. The DNA was the basis for D and trimming; V, J and clone size are from that table. The sample table shows about 98,000 clones, and 60% to 80% are seen once. 1.2% of the sample belongs to the ten largest clones.

The sequence derives from a female donor in good health and CMV-seronegative. The sequence links TRBV25-1 to TRBJ1-6; no D gene is confidently identified. What was sequenced was PBMCs. The nucleotide sequence reads TGTGCCAGCACTGGCATCCGTAATTCACCCCTCCACTTT. This gives the protein CASTGIRNSPLHF.